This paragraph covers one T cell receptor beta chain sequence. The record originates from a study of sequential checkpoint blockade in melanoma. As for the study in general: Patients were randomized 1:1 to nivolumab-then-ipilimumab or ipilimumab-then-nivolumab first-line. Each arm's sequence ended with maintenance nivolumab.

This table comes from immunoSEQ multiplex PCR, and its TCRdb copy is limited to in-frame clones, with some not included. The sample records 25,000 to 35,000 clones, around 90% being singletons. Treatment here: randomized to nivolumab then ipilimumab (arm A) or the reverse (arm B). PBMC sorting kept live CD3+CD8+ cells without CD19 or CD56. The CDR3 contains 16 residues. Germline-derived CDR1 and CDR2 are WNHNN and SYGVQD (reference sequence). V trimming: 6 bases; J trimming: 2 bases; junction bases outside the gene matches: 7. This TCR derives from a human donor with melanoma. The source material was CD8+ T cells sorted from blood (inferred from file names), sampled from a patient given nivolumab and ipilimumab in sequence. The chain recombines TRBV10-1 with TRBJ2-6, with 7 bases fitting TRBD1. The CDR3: CASRGTVFTGANVLTF. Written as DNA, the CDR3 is TGCGCCAGCAGAGGGACAGTATTTACTGGGGCCAACGTCCTGACTTTC.